The present entry profiles one TCR beta chain with its context. A few counts support this clone. Its binding antigen is unknown. There are no base qualities to consult, and no much larger clone falls within one base. As encoded in the germline V gene (reference sequence), CDR1 is LNHNV while CDR2 is YYDKDF. The CDR3 goes from the cysteine to the phenylalanine over 16 residues. This entry keeps only the CDR3 DNA: 48 bases, framed from base 1. V and J lose 7 bases and 0 bases, and a span of 13 bases separates them. The library was prepared using the immunoSEQ multiplex PCR assay. TCRdb took over this immuneACCESS table, retaining in-frame rearrangements with V and J assigned. Such tables are incomplete; in checked studies, under half of the missing clones stem from an unresolved V gene, and the remainder is unexplained. This sample is represented by some 410,000 clones; 75% to 95% of them were singletons. Just under 6.5% of the sample is held by the ten biggest clonotypes.

This entry is derived from a study of control samples from healthy donors and cancer patients (dated by TCRdb to about 2020). Sequencing used PBMCs. The rearranged chain carries TRBV15 and TRBJ2-6; the D gene is perhaps TRBD1 or TRBD2, as each covers 5 bases. The TCR originated in a man aged 35 to 55 with head and neck cancer. The CDR3 protein sequence reads: CATTGGMSSGANVLTF. The DNA reads as follows: TGTGCCACCACTGGGGGAATGAGCTCTGGGGCCAACGTCCTGACTTTC.